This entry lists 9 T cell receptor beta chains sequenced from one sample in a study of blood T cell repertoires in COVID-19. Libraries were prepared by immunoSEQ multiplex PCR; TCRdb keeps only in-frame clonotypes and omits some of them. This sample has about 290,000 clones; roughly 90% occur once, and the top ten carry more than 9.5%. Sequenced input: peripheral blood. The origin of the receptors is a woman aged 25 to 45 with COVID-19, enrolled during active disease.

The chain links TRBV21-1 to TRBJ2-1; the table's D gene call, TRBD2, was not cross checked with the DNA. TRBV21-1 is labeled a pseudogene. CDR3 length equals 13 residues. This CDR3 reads CASSEGSYNEQFF. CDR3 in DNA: TGTGCCAGCAGTGAGGGCTCCTACAATGAGCAGTTCTTC.

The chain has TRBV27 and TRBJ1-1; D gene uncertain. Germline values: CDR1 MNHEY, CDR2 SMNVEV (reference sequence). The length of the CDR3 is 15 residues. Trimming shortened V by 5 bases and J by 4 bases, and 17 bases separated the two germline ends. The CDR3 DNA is TGTGCCAGCAGTCTCCTCGAGGGAATTGCCACTGAAGCTTTCTTT. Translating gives CASSLLEGIATEAFF.

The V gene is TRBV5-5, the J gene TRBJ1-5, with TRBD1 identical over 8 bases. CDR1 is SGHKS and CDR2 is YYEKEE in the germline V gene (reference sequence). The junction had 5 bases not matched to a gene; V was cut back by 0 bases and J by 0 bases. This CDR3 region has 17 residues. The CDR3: CASSLAGTGYSNQPQHF. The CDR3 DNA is TGTGCCAGCAGCTTGGCGGGGACAGGTTATAGCAATCAGCCCCAGCATTTT.

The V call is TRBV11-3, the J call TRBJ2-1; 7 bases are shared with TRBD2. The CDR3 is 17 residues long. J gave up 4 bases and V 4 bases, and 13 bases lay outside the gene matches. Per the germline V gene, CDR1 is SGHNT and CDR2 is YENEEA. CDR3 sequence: CASSSEVPGGGYNEQFF. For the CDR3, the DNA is TGTGCCAGCAGCTCCGAGGTCCCGGGGGGAGGGTACAATGAGCAGTTCTTC.

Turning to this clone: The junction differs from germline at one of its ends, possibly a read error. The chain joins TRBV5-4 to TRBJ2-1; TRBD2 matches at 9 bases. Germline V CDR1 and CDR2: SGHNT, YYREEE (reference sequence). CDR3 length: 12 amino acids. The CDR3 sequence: CASSFFAGGRVF. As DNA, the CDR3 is TGTGCCAGCAGCTTCTTTGCGGGGGGGCGGGTCTTC.

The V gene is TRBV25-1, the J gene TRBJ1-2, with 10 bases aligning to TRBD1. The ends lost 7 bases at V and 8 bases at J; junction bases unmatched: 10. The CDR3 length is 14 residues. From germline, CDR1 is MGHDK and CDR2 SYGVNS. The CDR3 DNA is TGTGCCAGCACCTCCCTAGGGACAGGGGAAGGCTACACCTTC. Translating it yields CASTSLGTGEGYTF.

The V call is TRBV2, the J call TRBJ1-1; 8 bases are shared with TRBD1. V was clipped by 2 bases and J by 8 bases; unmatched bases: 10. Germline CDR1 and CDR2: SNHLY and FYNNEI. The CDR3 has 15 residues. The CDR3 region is CASSETVRGRGEAFF. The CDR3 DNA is TGTGCCAGCAGTGAAACTGTCAGGGGGCGCGGGGAAGCTTTCTTT. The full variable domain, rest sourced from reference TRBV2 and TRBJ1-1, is EPEVTQTPSHQVTQMGQEVILRCVPISNHLYFYWYRQILGQKVEFLVSFYNNEISEKSEIFDDQFSVERPDGSNFTLKIRSTKLEDSAMYFCASSETVRGRGEAFFGQGTRLTVV.

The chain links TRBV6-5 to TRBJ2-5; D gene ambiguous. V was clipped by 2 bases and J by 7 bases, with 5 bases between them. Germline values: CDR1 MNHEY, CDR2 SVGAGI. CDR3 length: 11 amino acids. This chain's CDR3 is CASSYELTQYF. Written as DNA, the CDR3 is TGTGCCAGCAGTTACGAGCTGACCCAGTACTTC.

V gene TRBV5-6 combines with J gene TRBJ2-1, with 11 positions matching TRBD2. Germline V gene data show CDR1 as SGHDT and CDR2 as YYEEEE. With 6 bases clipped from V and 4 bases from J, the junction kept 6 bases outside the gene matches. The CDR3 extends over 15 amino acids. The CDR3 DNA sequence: TGTGCCAGCACCCCTCTAGCGGGGGGTTACAATGAGCAGTTCTTC. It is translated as CASTPLAGGYNEQFF.